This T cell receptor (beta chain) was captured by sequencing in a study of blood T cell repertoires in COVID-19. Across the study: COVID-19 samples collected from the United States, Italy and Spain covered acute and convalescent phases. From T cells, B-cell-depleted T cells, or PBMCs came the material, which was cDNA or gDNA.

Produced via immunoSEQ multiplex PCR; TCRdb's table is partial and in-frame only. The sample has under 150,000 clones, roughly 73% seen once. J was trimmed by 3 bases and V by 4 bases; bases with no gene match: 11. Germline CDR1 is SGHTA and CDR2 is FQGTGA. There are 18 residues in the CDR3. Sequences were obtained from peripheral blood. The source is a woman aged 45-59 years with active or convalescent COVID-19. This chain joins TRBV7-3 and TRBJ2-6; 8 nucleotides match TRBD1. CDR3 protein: CASSSFGQGRGGANVLTF. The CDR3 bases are TGTGCCAGCAGCTCCTTTGGACAGGGACGTGGTGGGGCCAACGTCCTGACTTTC.